One and the same sample provided the 5 T cell receptor beta chains below, sequenced in a study of blood T cell repertoires in COVID-19. The data were produced by immunoSEQ multiplex PCR, yet TCRdb's version contains in-frame clones alone and is incomplete. This sample has 150,000 to 200,000 clones; about 80% occur once, and the top ten carry about 11%. The specimen sequenced was PBMCs or T cells enriched from blood (not recorded which). These receptors all stem from a man aged 50 to 59 who had recovered from COVID-19.

V and J are TRBV11-2 and TRBJ2-5; D perhaps matches TRBD2 (6 bases). In germline, CDR1 is SGHAT, CDR2 FQNNGV. The CDR3 is 15 amino acids. V lost 2 bases to trimming and J lost 4 bases, with 14 bases between them. CDR3 amino acids: CASSLMREVGETQYF. CDR3 nucleotides: TGTGCCAGCAGCTTAATGAGGGAGGTGGGAGAGACCCAGTACTTC.

The CDR3 coding sequence is TGTGCCAGCAGTTACTCGCGGGGGTCACGACAAGCTTTCTTT. The encoded protein is CASSYSRGSRQAFF. The chain uses TRBV6-5 and TRBJ1-1; TRBD1 is a possible D gene (5 bases). This CDR3 is 14 amino acids long. V was trimmed by 0 bases and J by 9 bases, leaving 14 bases between them. Germline CDR1 is MNHEY and CDR2 is SVGAGI.

Here the CDR3 DNA reads TGTGCCAGCAGCTCCAACCCTCAGGGGATCGGATCATCAAAACTGTTTTTT. It specifies CASSSNPQGIGSSKLFF. The rearrangement uses TRBV7-2 and TRBJ1-4; D is possibly TRBD1 (6 bases). CDR3 length: 17 amino acids. The germline V gene encodes CDR1 SGHTA and CDR2 FQGNSA. V lost 4 bases and J 10 bases, leaving 25 bases between the germline ends.

CDR3 in amino acids: CATSGTGSEKLFF. DNA for the CDR3: TGTGCCACCAGCGGGACAGGGAGCGAAAAACTGTTTTTT. V usage is TRBV24-1 and J usage is TRBJ1-4, with 9 bases fitting TRBD1. The CDR3 covers 13 residues. Germline V gene data show CDR1 as KGHDR and CDR2 as SFDVKD. Trimming took 7 bases from V and 8 from J; bases not matched to a gene: 4.

This chain uses TRBV13 with TRBJ2-6; D may be TRBD1 (6 bases). This CDR3 contains 18 residues. CDR1 is PRHDT and CDR2 is FYEKMQ in the germline V gene (reference sequence). Trimming stripped 4 bases from V and 0 bases from J, with 16 bases between. CDR3 residues: CASSYVRQASSGANVLTF. The CDR3 DNA is TGTGCCAGCAGCTACGTGAGACAGGCCTCCTCTGGGGCCAACGTCCTGACTTTC.